The clone carrying this T cell receptor beta chain was counted only a few times. Its antigen is undetermined. CDR3 length equals 15 residues. Germline values: CDR1 MGHRA, CDR2 YSYEKL. Trimming cost V 0 bases and J 3 bases, with 11 bases left between them. Treg sorting used a CD4+CD25+CD127-/low gate. Full-length variable regions came from constant-region reverse primers plus semi-nested Nested Universal Primer A PCR. TCRdb reprocessed the 5' RACE reads via MiXCR and lists one record per CDR3 protein. The repertoire consists of roughly 8,500 distinct CDR3 sequences, with around 55% occurring once and the leading ten covering about 6.4%. Notes on the study in general: Tumor-infiltrating Treg TCR alpha and beta sequences overlapped most with tumor naive CD4+ T cells, then blood naive.

This TCR came from a female donor with breast cancer. Source material: Tregs sorted from a lymph node. This rearrangement joins TRBV4-1 to TRBJ2-5; tentative D call: TRBD1 (5 bases). The CDR3 DNA reads TGCGCCAGCAGCCAAGATTGGGGCGCAAAAGAGACCCAGTACTTC. Protein sequence: CASSQDWGAKETQYF.